This entry is about one T cell receptor beta chain. As yet, its antigen is unknown. Investigators sought sequencing depths of between 1 in 200,000 and 1 in 1 million T cells. Data came from immunoSEQ multiplex PCR; TCRdb stores just in-frame clones and leaves some out. The table shows about 57,000 clones, with over 55% occurring only once. The sample is drawn from a study of cytotoxic CD8 clonotypes in ibrutinib-treated CLL. Study information: For this cohort, patients were around eleven relapsed/refractory and 15 treatment-naive, while under 18 were IGHV unmutated. General observations from the study: Before falling back toward baseline at progression, clonality had risen at the time of ibrutinib response.

The CDR3 totals 15 residues. The V segment lost 9 bases and the J segment 3 bases; nucleotides outside the gene matches: 7. Per the germline V gene, CDR1 is SGHTS and CDR2 is YDEGEE. The gene calls are TRBV5-8 and TRBJ2-3; TRBD2 aligns across 13 bases. The source was PBMCs, collected after 24 months of ibrutinib treatment. The receptor's source is a human donor with chronic lymphocytic leukemia. The CDR3 coding sequence is TGTGCCACTTCGACTAGCGGGAGGCCTACAGATACGCAGTATTTT. It encodes CATSTSGRPTDTQYF.